The 13 T cell receptor beta chains in this list originate from one sample, sequenced in a study of blood T cell repertoires in COVID-19. Only in-frame clones appear in the TCRdb table, and some are missing; sequencing was by immunoSEQ multiplex PCR. This table has under 300,000 clones, 84% appearing once. The sample taken for sequencing was peripheral blood. These receptors all stem from a woman aged 40 to 49 who had recovered from COVID-19.

There are a few counts of this clone. The chain couples TRBV3-1 (or the pseudogene TRBV3-2) to TRBJ1-5, with 10 bases aligning to TRBD1. The CDR3 length is 18 residues. CDR1 is LGHDT, CDR2 YNNKEL, per germline (reference sequence). V dropped 3 bases and J dropped 2; count of bases not matched to a gene: 10. For the CDR3, the DNA is TGTGCCAGCAGCCATCCTAGGGGACAGGGGTGTTGCAATCAGCCCCAGCATTTT. Its translation is CASSHPRGQGCCNQPQHF.

This clone turned up a few times. This chain connects TRBV19 to TRBJ1-5, with 7 bases that match TRBD1. Germline V gene sequence: CDR1 LNHDA, CDR2 SQIVND (reference sequence). Germline trimming cut 0 bases from V and 2 bases from J; bases unmatched to any gene: 7. The CDR3 is 17 amino acids. The CDR3 bases are TGTGCCAGTAGTATAGATAGACTCAGGGGGGGCAATCAGCCCCAGCATTTT. Its translation is CASSIDRLRGGNQPQHF.

The V call is TRBV7-9, the J call TRBJ2-2; 8 bases fit TRBD1. CDR3 length equals 15 residues. CDR1 is SEHNR, CDR2 FQNEAQ, per germline (reference sequence). V lost 4 bases and J lost 5; bases outside the gene matches: 6. CDR3 amino acids: CASSSTGVRTGELFF. Written as DNA, the CDR3 is TGTGCCAGCAGCTCGACAGGGGTTAGGACCGGGGAGCTGTTTTTT.

This chain joins TRBV6-5 and TRBJ2-1, with 11 nucleotides matching TRBD2. Germline CDR1 reads MNHEY; CDR2 reads SVGAGI. The CDR3 extends over 15 amino acids. The V segment lost 6 bases and the J segment 7 bases; nucleotides outside the gene matches: 8. CDR3 sequence: CASSDLAGGRNEQFF. In nucleotides, the CDR3 is TGTGCCAGCAGCGACTTAGCGGGGGGGCGTAATGAGCAGTTCTTC.

The V call is TRBV3-1 (or the pseudogene TRBV3-2), the J call TRBJ2-2; 11 nucleotides align to TRBD2. V was pared by 2 bases and J by 9 bases, with 8 bases of the junction left unmatched. This CDR3 has 16 amino acids. Germline assignment: CDR1 LGHDT and CDR2 YNNKEL (reference sequence). The CDR3 is CASSQSTSGGLWELFF. CDR3 nucleotide sequence: TGTGCCAGCAGCCAATCAACTAGCGGGGGTCTCTGGGAGCTGTTTTTT.

The rearrangement uses TRBV9 and TRBJ1-4, with D uncertain. Germline assignment: CDR1 SGDLS and CDR2 YYNGEE. V dropped 0 bases and J dropped 5 bases, with 14 bases sitting between them. The CDR3 runs 16 residues. CDR3 bases: TGTGCCAGCAGCGTAGATGAAGGAGGGCGCAATGAAAAACTGTTTTTT. Translation gives CASSVDEGGRNEKLFF.

The genes are TRBV5-1 and TRBJ2-1, with 8 nucleotides matching TRBD2. V lost 1 base and J lost 7; bases outside the gene matches: 10. Germline V CDR1 and CDR2: SGHRS, YFSETQ. The length of the CDR3 is 16 residues. In DNA, the CDR3 is TGCGCCAGCAGCTTGTCGGCGGGGGGAGTACGAAATGAGCAGTTCTTC. Encoded protein: CASSLSAGGVRNEQFF.

V is TRBV28 and J is TRBJ1-3, with D maybe TRBD1 (6 bases). V was trimmed by 3 bases and J by 0 bases, leaving 9 bases between them. The CDR3 contains 15 residues. CDR1 is MDHEN and CDR2 is SYDVKM in the germline V gene. The CDR3 sequence: CASSFGGTSGNTIYF. The CDR3 bases are TGTGCCAGCAGTTTTGGGGGCACCTCTGGAAACACCATATATTTT.

This clone was recorded a few times. This chain uses TRBV30 with TRBJ1-6; the match to TRBD1 covers 8 bases. The J segment lost 10 bases and the V segment lost 6 bases, leaving 11 bases of the junction unmatched. CDR1 GTSNPN and CDR2 SVGIG come from the germline V gene (reference sequence). CDR3 length equals 14 residues. This CDR3 reads CACTSGTGTSPLHF. DNA for the CDR3: TGTGCCTGTACCTCCGGGACAGGTACATCACCCCTCCACTTT.

The V and J genes are TRBV7-6 and TRBJ1-1; D unresolved. Germline V gene data show CDR1 as SGHVS and CDR2 as FNYEAQ. CDR3 length equals 13 residues. Trimming took off 4 bases at V and 5 bases at J, with 11 bases between the two ends. In DNA, the CDR3 is TGTGCCAGCAGCTCGACGACGGGGACTGAAGCTTTCTTT. Amino acids: CASSSTTGTEAFF.

The chain recombines TRBV7-3 with TRBJ2-2; TRBD2 matches 10 bases. The J segment lost 7 bases and the V segment lost 5 bases, leaving 10 bases of the junction unmatched. In germline, CDR1 is SGHTA, CDR2 FQGTGA. The CDR3 has 16 amino acids. The CDR3 DNA reads TGTGCCAGCAGCCCCAGTAGCGGGGGGCCAGGCGGGGAGCTGTTTTTT. Residues: CASSPSSGGPGGELFF.

The chain joins TRBV24-1 to TRBJ2-5; 8 bases align to TRBD1. In germline, CDR1 is KGHDR, CDR2 SFDVKD. The length of the CDR3 is 15 residues. V shed 3 bases and J 4 bases; nucleotides not matched to a gene: 6. CDR3 region: CATSDPGQGRETQYF. CDR3 nucleotide sequence: TGTGCCACCAGTGATCCTGGACAGGGTCGAGAGACCCAGTACTTC.

This chain uses TRBV3-1 (or the pseudogene TRBV3-2) with TRBJ2-1; possibly TRBD1 for D (6 bases). The CDR3 has 15 amino acids. Per germline, CDR1 LGHDT and CDR2 YNNKEL (reference sequence). V dropped 2 bases and J dropped 4 bases, with 12 bases sitting between them. CDR3 amino acids: CASSQNRVGYNEQFF. CDR3 DNA: TGTGCCAGCAGCCAAAACAGGGTAGGGTACAATGAGCAGTTCTTC.